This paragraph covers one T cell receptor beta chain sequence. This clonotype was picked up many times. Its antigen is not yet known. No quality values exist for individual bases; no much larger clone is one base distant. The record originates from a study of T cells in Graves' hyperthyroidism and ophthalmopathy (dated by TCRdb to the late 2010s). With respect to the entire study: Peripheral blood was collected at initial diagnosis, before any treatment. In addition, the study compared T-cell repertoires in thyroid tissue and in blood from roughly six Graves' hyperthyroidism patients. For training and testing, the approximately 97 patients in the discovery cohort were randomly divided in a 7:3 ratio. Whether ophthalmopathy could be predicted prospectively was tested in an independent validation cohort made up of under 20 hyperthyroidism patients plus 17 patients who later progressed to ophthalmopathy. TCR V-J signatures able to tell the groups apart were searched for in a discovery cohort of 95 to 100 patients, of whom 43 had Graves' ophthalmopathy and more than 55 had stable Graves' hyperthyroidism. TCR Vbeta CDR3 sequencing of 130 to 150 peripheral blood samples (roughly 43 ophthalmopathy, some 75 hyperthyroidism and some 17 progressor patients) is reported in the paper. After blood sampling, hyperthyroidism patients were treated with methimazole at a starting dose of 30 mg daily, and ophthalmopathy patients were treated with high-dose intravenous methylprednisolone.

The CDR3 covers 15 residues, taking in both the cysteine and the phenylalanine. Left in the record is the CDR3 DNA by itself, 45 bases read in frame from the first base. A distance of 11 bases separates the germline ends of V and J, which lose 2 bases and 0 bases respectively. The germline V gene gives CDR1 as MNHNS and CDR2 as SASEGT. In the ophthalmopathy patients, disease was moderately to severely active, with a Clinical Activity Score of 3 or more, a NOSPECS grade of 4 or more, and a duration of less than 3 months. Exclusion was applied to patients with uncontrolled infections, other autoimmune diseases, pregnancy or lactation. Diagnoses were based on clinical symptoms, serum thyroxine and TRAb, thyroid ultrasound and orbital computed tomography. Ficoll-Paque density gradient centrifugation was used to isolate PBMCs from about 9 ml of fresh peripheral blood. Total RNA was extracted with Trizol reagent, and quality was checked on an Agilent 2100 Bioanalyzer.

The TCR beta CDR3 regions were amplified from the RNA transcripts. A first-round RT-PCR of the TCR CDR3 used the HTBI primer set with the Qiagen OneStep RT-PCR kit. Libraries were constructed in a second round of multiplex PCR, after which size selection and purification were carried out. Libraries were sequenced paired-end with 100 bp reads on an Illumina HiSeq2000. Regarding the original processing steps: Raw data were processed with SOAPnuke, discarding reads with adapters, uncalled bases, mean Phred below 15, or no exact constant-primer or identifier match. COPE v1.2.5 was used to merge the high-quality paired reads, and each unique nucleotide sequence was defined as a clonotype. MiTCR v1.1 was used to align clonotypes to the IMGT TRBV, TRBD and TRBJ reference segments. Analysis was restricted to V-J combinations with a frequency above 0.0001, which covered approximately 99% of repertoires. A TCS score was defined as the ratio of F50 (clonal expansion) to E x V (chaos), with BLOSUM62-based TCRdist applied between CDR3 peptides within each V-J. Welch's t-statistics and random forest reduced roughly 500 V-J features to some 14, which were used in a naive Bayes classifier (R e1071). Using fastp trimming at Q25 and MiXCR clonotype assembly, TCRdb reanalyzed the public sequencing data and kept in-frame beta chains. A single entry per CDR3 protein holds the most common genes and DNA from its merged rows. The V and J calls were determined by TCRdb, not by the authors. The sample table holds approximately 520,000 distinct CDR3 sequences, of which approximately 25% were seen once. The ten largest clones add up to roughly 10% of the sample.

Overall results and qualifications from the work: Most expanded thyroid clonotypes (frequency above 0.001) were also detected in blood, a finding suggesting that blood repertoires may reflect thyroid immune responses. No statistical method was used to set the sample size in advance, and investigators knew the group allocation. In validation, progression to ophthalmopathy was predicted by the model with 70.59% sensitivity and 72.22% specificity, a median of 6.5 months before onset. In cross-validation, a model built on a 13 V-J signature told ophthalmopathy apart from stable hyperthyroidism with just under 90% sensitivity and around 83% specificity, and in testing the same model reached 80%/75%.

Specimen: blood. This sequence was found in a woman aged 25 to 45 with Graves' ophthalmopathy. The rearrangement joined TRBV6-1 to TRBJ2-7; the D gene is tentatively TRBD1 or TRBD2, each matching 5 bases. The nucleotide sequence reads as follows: TGTGCCAGCAGTGAACCGGCAGGGACCTCCTACGAGCAGTACTTC. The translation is CASSEPAGTSYEQYF.